These 11 T cell receptor beta chains were all obtained from the same sample, sequenced in a study of OX40 agonist ivuxolimab in advanced cancers. The method was the immunoSEQ multiplex PCR assay. TCRdb mirrors the immuneACCESS table, restricted to in-frame sequences. Some clones are absent from its copies; in checked studies, under half trace to an unresolved V gene, and the reason for the others is unknown. This sample holds around 60,000 clones; under 90% were observed only once. In total, the top ten clones hold roughly 1.5% of the sample. This specimen consisted of CD4+ or CD8+ T cells sorted from blood, obtained in a trial of the OX40 agonist ivuxolimab. All receptors derive from an adult with an advanced solid tumor such as melanoma, head and neck, liver or kidney cancer.

CDR3 residues: CASSLGATNEKLFF. The DNA of the CDR3 is TGTGCCAGCAGCTTAGGTGCAACTAATGAAAAACTGTTTTTT. The chain carries TRBV7-9 and TRBJ1-4; D unresolved. CDR1 and CDR2 from the germline V gene are SEHNR and FQNEAQ (reference sequence). Trimming shortened V by 1 base and J by 0 bases, and 3 bases separated the two germline ends. CDR3 size: 14 residues.

The chain employs TRBV7-3 and TRBJ2-5; D possibly matches TRBD1 or TRBD2 (6 bases each). The V end was cut by 1 base, the J end by 5 bases, with 14 bases between. Per germline, CDR1 SGHTA and CDR2 FQGTGA. The CDR3 is 15 amino acids. Written as DNA, the CDR3 is TGTGCCAGCAGCTTAATGGGGGGCCCGGTTGAGACCCAGTACTTC. Translation: CASSLMGGPVETQYF.

This clone was seen only a few times. V usage is TRBV6-5 and J usage is TRBJ2-7; TRBD1 aligns across 8 bases. CDR1 and CDR2 from the germline V gene are MNHEY and SVGAGI. There are 15 residues in the CDR3. Trimming took 2 bases from V and 2 from J; bases not matched to a gene: 5. CDR3 sequence reads: CASSYRGQGAYEQYF. CDR3 sequence (DNA): TGTGCCAGCAGTTACCGCGGACAGGGAGCCTACGAGCAGTACTTC.

V usage is TRBV5-6 and J usage is TRBJ2-2, with D uncertain. Germline loops: CDR1 SGHDT, CDR2 YYEEEE. The V end lost 7 bases, the J end lost 4 bases, and 11 bases lay between the germline ends. This CDR3 is 13 amino acids long. CDR3 in amino acids: CASSQTRTGELFF. The CDR3 nucleotides read TGTGCCAGCTCTCAGACTCGCACCGGGGAGCTGTTTTTT.

This clone has more than one count but fewer than ten. The rearrangement joins TRBV6-1 to TRBJ2-5, with 12 bases aligning to TRBD2. Germline V CDR1 and CDR2: MNHNS, SASEGT. The V gene end was trimmed by 2 bases and the J gene end by 4 bases; junction bases not matched to a gene: 2. This CDR3 contains 15 residues. The CDR3 region is CASSELAGGPETQYF. The CDR3 DNA reads TGTGCCAGCAGTGAACTAGCGGGGGGGCCAGAGACCCAGTACTTC.

As regards this clone: The same CDR3 is also encoded by other DNA sequences in this sample. V and J are TRBV9 and TRBJ2-2; D is unclear. V was clipped by 0 bases and J by 6 bases, with 6 bases between them. Germline CDR1 and CDR2: SGDLS and YYNGEE. The CDR3 is made up of 13 amino acids. The CDR3 protein is CASSVGGSGELFF. The CDR3 DNA sequence: TGTGCCAGCAGCGTAGGTGGATCCGGGGAGCTGTTTTTT.

V and J are TRBV5-1 and TRBJ2-5; D is ambiguous. The CDR3 sequence is 14 residues long. CDR1 and CDR2 (germline): SGHRS, YFSETQ. V gave up 0 bases and J gave up 1 base, with 7 bases separating them. The CDR3 DNA reads TGCGCCAGCAGCTTGGGCGCCGTCCAAGAGACCCAGTACTTC. Protein product: CASSLGAVQETQYF.

This chain links TRBV6-6 with TRBJ2-1, with D perhaps TRBD2 (6 bases). V lost 2 bases and J lost 5, with 16 bases in between. CDR1 and CDR2 from the germline V gene are MNHNY and SVGAGI (reference sequence). The CDR3 length is 16 residues. CDR3 residues: CASSYLTSSHNNEQFF. CDR3 coding DNA: TGTGCCAGCAGTTACCTTACTAGCAGCCATAACAATGAGCAGTTCTTC.

The rearrangement links TRBV5-1 to TRBJ1-2, with a possible D match to TRBD1 (6 bases). The CDR3 has 15 amino acids. Germline CDR1 reads SGHRS; CDR2 reads YFSETQ. V was shortened by 0 bases and J by 4 bases, with 13 bases between the two germline ends. CDR3 DNA sequence: TGCGCCAGCAGCTTGGGCCCACAGGGAACCTATGGCTACACCTTC. Protein product: CASSLGPQGTYGYTF.

The chain has TRBV6-1 and TRBJ1-3; 9 bases fit TRBD1. This CDR3 is 15 amino acids long. J gave up 4 bases and V 5 bases, and 6 bases lay outside the gene matches. Germline V CDR1 and CDR2: MNHNS, SASEGT. The CDR3 sequence is CASSQDRGGGNTIYF. DNA of the CDR3: TGTGCCAGCAGTCAGGACAGGGGCGGAGGAAACACCATATATTTT.

The genes are TRBV5-7 and TRBJ2-2; D might be TRBD2 (5 bases). TRBV5-7 has ORF status, its function being uncertain. This CDR3 spans 16 amino acids. Trimming pared 1 base from V and 1 base from J, leaving 11 bases between. CDR3 coding DNA: TGTGCCAGCAGCTTGAAGGCACGGGGGAACACCGGGGAGCTGTTTTTT. This translates into CASSLKARGNTGELFF.